This T cell receptor beta chain was documented in a study of T cells in localized non-small cell lung cancer. There are 15 residues in the CDR3. V dropped 6 bases and J dropped 5; count of bases not matched to a gene: 12. CDR1 and CDR2 (germline): GTSNPN, SVGIG (reference sequence). Sequencing used immunoSEQ multiplex PCR; TCRdb keeps in-frame clones, though not all of them. Of 41,000 or so clones listed, more than 70% are singletons. Sequencing used peripheral blood, obtained before any cancer treatment. V gene TRBV30 combines with J gene TRBJ2-3; 9 positions agree with TRBD2. The sequence was obtained from a female donor at least 60 years old with stage I squamous cell lung carcinoma. CDR3 protein: CACSGFRREGDTQYF. The CDR3 coding sequence is TGTGCCTGCTCTGGATTTAGGCGGGAGGGAGATACGCAGTATTTT.